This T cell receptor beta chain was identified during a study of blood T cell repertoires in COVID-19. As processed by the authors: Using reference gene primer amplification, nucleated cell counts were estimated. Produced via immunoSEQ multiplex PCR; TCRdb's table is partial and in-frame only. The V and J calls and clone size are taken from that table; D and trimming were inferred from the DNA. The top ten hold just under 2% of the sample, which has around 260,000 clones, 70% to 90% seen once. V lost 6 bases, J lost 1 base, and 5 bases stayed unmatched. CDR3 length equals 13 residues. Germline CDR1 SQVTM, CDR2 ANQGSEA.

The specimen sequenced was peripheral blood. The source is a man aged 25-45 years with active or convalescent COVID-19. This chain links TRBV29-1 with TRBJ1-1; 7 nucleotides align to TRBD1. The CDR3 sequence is CSVGQNKNTEAFF. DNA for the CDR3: TGCAGCGTGGGACAGAATAAGAACACTGAAGCTTTCTTT.